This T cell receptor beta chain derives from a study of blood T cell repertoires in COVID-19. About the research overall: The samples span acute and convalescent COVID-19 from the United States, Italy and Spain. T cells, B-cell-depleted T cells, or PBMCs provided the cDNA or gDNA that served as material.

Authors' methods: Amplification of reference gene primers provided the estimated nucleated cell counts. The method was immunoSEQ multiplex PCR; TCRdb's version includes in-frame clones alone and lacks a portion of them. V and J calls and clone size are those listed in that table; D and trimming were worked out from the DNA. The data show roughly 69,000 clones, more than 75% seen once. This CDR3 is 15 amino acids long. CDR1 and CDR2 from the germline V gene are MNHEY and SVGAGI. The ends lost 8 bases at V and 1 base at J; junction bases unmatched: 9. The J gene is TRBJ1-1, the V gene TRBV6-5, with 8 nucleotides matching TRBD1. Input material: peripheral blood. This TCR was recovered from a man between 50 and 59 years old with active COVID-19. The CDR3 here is CASPSRDRSNTEAFF. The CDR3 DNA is TGTGCCAGCCCTTCCCGGGACAGGTCGAACACTGAAGCTTTCTTT.